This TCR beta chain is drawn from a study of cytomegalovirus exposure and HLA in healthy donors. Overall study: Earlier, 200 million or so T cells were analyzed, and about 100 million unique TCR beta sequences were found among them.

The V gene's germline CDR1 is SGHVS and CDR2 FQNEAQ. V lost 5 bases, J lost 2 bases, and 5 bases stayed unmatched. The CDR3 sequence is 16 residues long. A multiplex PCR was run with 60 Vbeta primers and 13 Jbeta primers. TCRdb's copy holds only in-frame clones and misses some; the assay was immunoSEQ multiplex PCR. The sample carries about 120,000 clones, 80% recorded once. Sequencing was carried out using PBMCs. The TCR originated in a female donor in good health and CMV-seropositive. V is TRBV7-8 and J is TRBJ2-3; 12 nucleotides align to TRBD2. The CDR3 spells CASSLLAGGDTDTQYF. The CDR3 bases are TGTGCCAGCAGCCTCCTAGCGGGGGGGGACACAGATACGCAGTATTTT.